What follows are 13 T cell receptor beta chains derived from one specimen sequenced in a study of blood T cell repertoires in COVID-19. Clones were read by immunoSEQ multiplex PCR, and TCRdb kept only the in-frame ones, dropping some. The sample shows about 180,000 clones, 85% to 95% of them seen only once. Source material: peripheral blood. These receptors originate from a man in his fifties or sixties with acute or convalescent COVID-19.

The V call is TRBV6-1, the J call TRBJ2-2; 7 nucleotides line up with TRBD2. V lost 3 bases and J lost 6; bases outside the gene matches: 13. The CDR3 runs 17 residues. Germline V gene data show CDR1 as MNHNS and CDR2 as SASEGT. The DNA for the CDR3 is TGTGCCAGCAGTGAGCTTTTGGGACGGGAGGTCCCCGGGGAGCTGTTTTTT. It specifies CASSELLGREVPGELFF.

The gene calls are TRBV19 and TRBJ2-2; D not certain. Trimming took off 5 bases at V and 6 bases at J, with 10 bases between the two ends. The CDR3 is 13 residues long. Germline lookup yields CDR1 LNHDA and CDR2 SQIVND (reference sequence). CDR3: CASSWPVAGELFF. The CDR3 region has the DNA TGTGCCAGTAGTTGGCCAGTCGCCGGGGAGCTGTTTTTT.

The gene calls are TRBV4-1 and TRBJ2-3; perhaps TRBD1 as D (5 bases). V was pared by 2 bases and J by 8 bases, with 8 bases between. The germline V gene has CDR1 MGHRA and CDR2 YSYEKL. The length of the CDR3 is 12 residues. The CDR3 DNA sequence: TGCGCCAGCAGCCAACCAGGGCCTACGCAGTATTTT. Its translation: CASSQPGPTQYF.

In its sample, this clone was seen once. The chain joins TRBV7-2 to TRBJ2-1, with 8 bases matching TRBD1. This CDR3 has 16 amino acids. Germline V gives CDR1 SGHTA, CDR2 FQGNSA. V lost 1 base, J lost 4 bases, and 6 bases stayed unmatched. The CDR3 sequence is CASSLDGTGRYNEQFF. CDR3 coding DNA: TGTGCCAGCAGCTTAGACGGGACAGGCCGATACAATGAGCAGTTCTTC.

This rearrangement joins TRBV11-2 to TRBJ2-5; TRBD2 matches 8 bases. V shed 2 bases and J 2 bases; nucleotides not matched to a gene: 7. The CDR3 consists of 16 residues. CDR1 is SGHAT, CDR2 FQNNGV, per germline. The CDR3 loop reads CASSLRLASSQETQYF. The CDR3 DNA is TGTGCCAGCAGCTTACGACTAGCGAGTAGTCAAGAGACCCAGTACTTC.

The rearrangement links TRBV2 to TRBJ2-2; weak D call: TRBD2 (6 bases). Trimming removed 7 bases from V and 6 bases from J, with 21 bases in between. The CDR3 totals 16 residues. Germline-derived CDR1 and CDR2 are SNHLY and FYNNEI. Here the CDR3 reads CASTLIGGPLPGELFF. CDR3 nucleotide sequence: TGTGCCAGCACCTTGATCGGAGGGCCGCTCCCCGGGGAGCTGTTTTTT.

The chain carries TRBV19 and TRBJ1-1; a possible D gene is TRBD1 (6 bases). CDR1 is LNHDA, CDR2 SQIVND, per germline (reference sequence). The CDR3 is made up of 18 amino acids. V was clipped by 4 bases and J by 0 bases, with 21 bases between them. The CDR3 is CASSRGGGSTTMNTEAFF. In DNA form, the CDR3 reads TGTGCCAGTAGTAGAGGGGGGGGCTCAACGACGATGAACACTGAAGCTTTCTTT. The full variable domain, with the rest looked up from reference TRBV19 and TRBJ1-1, is DGGITQSPKYLFRKEGQNVTLSCEQNLNHDAMYWYRQDPGQGLRLIYYSQIVNDFQKGDIAEGYSVSREKKESFPLTVTSAQKNPTAFYLCASSRGGGSTTMNTEAFFGQGTRLTVV.

The CDR3 protein is CASSPGTGNTNTEAFF. The CDR3 DNA follows: TGTGCCAGTAGCCCCGGGACAGGGAATACGAACACTGAAGCTTTCTTT. This chain joins TRBV19 and TRBJ1-1; 9 bases map to TRBD1. Germline CDR1 LNHDA, CDR2 SQIVND (reference sequence). CDR3 length: 16 residues. The J segment lost 1 base and the V segment lost 6 bases, leaving 9 bases of the junction unmatched.

V is TRBV18 and J is TRBJ2-1; no definite D call. In germline, CDR1 is KGHSH, CDR2 LQKENI. V was trimmed by 3 bases and J by 0 bases, leaving 6 bases between them. The CDR3 has 14 residues. The CDR3 spells CASSPTSSYNEQFF. For the CDR3, the DNA is TGTGCCAGCTCACCCACGAGCTCCTACAATGAGCAGTTCTTC.

The chain uses TRBV7-9 and TRBJ2-7; TRBD2 matches 14 bases. From germline, CDR1 is SEHNR and CDR2 FQNEAQ (reference sequence). The trim removed 1 base at V and 4 bases at J, leaving 3 bases unmatched. The CDR3 sequence is 16 residues long. The CDR3 region is CASSLVGTSGSYEQYF. As DNA, the CDR3 is TGTGCCAGCAGCTTAGTAGGGACTAGCGGGAGTTACGAGCAGTACTTC.

This chain joins TRBV6-6 and TRBJ1-5, with D possibly TRBD1 on 5 matching bases. This CDR3 region has 14 residues. Germline V gives CDR1 MNHNY, CDR2 SVGAGI (reference sequence). V was clipped by 3 bases and J by 6 bases, with 12 bases between them. CDR3 in DNA: TGTGCCAGCAGTTATGGGCAGGGAAGTCAGCCCCAGCATTTT. It encodes CASSYGQGSQPQHF.

The rearrangement links TRBV6-5 to TRBJ1-1, with a possible D match to TRBD1 (6 bases). Trimming cost V 5 bases and J 5 bases, with 12 bases left between them. The CDR3 sequence is 13 residues long. Germline-derived CDR1 and CDR2 are MNHEY and SVGAGI. This CDR3 reads CASSTGFWTEAFF. In nucleotides, the CDR3 is TGTGCCAGCAGTACAGGGTTCTGGACTGAAGCTTTCTTT.

The V gene is TRBV20-1, the J gene TRBJ1-2; a possible D gene is TRBD1 (5 bases). There are 11 residues in the CDR3. V was pared by 6 bases and J by 3 bases, with 8 bases between. From germline, CDR1 is DFQATT and CDR2 SNEGSKA (reference sequence). CDR3 residues: CSARTYYGYTF. The CDR3 DNA reads as TGCAGTGCCCGGACATACTATGGCTACACCTTC.